The 26 T cell receptor beta chains in this list originate from one sample, sequenced in a study of cytomegalovirus exposure and HLA in healthy donors. A multiplex PCR was run with 60 Vbeta primers and 13 Jbeta primers. Some clones are missing from TCRdb's copy, which holds only in-frame ones; the method was immunoSEQ multiplex PCR. The sample consists of about 150,000 clones, around 78% of them appearing once. Sample: PBMCs. The receptors originated from a man aged 35-49 years in good health and CMV-seronegative.

The count of this clone is one. V and J are TRBV30 and TRBJ2-3; 9 positions agree with TRBD2. The CDR3 contains 16 residues. V trimming: 5 bases; J trimming: 3 bases; junction bases outside the gene matches: 12. Germline-derived CDR1 and CDR2 are GTSNPN and SVGIG (reference sequence). In DNA, the CDR3 is TGTGCCTGGGGGGTGGGCGGGAGGGCCCGGACAGATACGCAGTATTTT. It specifies CAWGVGGRARTDTQYF.

The CDR3 spells CASSLAGKGTEAFF. The CDR3 DNA reads as TGCGCCAGCAGCTTGGCGGGAAAGGGTACTGAAGCTTTCTTT. V is TRBV5-1 and J is TRBJ1-1; D gene unclear. The V end was cut by 0 bases, the J end by 5 bases, with 11 bases between. The length of the CDR3 is 14 residues. Germline lookup yields CDR1 SGHRS and CDR2 YFSETQ.

V is TRBV6-5 and J is TRBJ1-2; 7 nucleotides match TRBD1. The germline V gene has CDR1 MNHEY and CDR2 SVGAGI. The V segment lost 10 bases and the J segment 3 bases; nucleotides outside the gene matches: 8. The CDR3 extends over 13 amino acids. The CDR3 bases are TGTGCCACCAAACGGGACAGACACTATGGCTACACCTTC. Its translation: CATKRDRHYGYTF.

This clone was counted a few times. The chain carries TRBV10-1 and TRBJ2-5; D possibly corresponds to TRBD1 (6 bases). V was clipped by 5 bases and J by 7 bases, with 20 bases between them. Germline V CDR1 and CDR2: WNHNN, SYGVQD (reference sequence). This CDR3 is built from 15 residues. CDR3 amino acids: CASSSTRGSLGTQYF. The CDR3, as DNA: TGCGCCAGCAGTTCCACCAGGGGATCGCTTGGGACCCAGTACTTC.

The CDR3 coding sequence is TGTGCCAGCAGCCCCGTCGGTATCGGGTCCGGCAATGAGCAGTTCTTC. Protein product: CASSPVGIGSGNEQFF. The chain joins TRBV7-9 to TRBJ2-1; the D is unclear. Trimming cost V 5 bases and J 6 bases, with 20 bases left between them. This CDR3 contains 16 residues. From germline, CDR1 is SEHNR and CDR2 FQNEAQ (reference sequence).

V is TRBV6-5 and J is TRBJ1-2; 7 positions match TRBD1. This CDR3 is 14 amino acids long. Germline-derived CDR1 and CDR2 are MNHEY and SVGAGI. The V gene end was trimmed by 8 bases and the J gene end by 7 bases; junction bases not matched to a gene: 13. The CDR3 sequence: CASFERGGMSGYTF. CDR3 nucleotides: TGTGCCAGCTTCGAAAGAGGGGGCATGAGTGGCTACACCTTC.

The J gene is TRBJ1-1, the V gene TRBV7-9; TRBD1 agrees at 9 bases. V lost 4 bases and J lost 3; bases outside the gene matches: 6. The CDR3 sequence is 15 residues long. The germline V gene has CDR1 SEHNR and CDR2 FQNEAQ (reference sequence). DNA for the CDR3: TGTGCCAGCAGCTGGGACCGGGACAGGGACACTGAAGCTTTCTTT. Translation gives CASSWDRDRDTEAFF. Drawing the rest from reference TRBV7-9 and TRBJ1-1, the complete variable domain is DTGVSQNPRHKITKRGQNVTFRCDPISEHNRLYWYRQTLGQGPEFLTYFQNEAQLEKSRLLSDRFSAERPKGSFSTLEIQRTEQGDSAMYLCASSWDRDRDTEAFFGQGTRLTVV.

The chain has TRBV30 and TRBJ1-3; D call uncertain. Looked up from germline, CDR1 is GTSNPN and CDR2 is SVGIG (reference sequence). Trimming removed 3 bases at V and 3 bases at J, with 18 bases between. CDR3 length: 16 amino acids. CDR3 nucleotide sequence: TGTGCCTGGAGGCGGGGAGGTTCTTCAATTGGAAACACCATATATTTT. This translates into CAWRRGGSSIGNTIYF.

This rearrangement joins TRBV5-1 to TRBJ1-6; a possible D gene is TRBD1 (5 bases). The CDR3 has 14 residues. V lost 6 bases, J lost 9 bases, and 16 bases lay in between. Germline V gene data show CDR1 as SGHRS and CDR2 as YFSETQ. This chain's CDR3 is CASMAGQGSSPLHF. Written as DNA, the CDR3 is TGCGCCAGCATGGCGGGGCAGGGAAGTTCACCCCTCCACTTT.

This chain uses TRBV7-6 with TRBJ2-2; TRBD2 matches 12 bases. Germline lookup yields CDR1 SGHVS and CDR2 FNYEAQ. This CDR3 is built from 18 residues. With V trimmed by 1 base and J by 5 bases, 8 bases remained unmatched. CDR3 DNA sequence: TGTGCCAGCAGCTTAGAAGGGTTGACTAGCGGGAGAACCGGGGAGCTGTTTTTT. Its protein is CASSLEGLTSGRTGELFF.

CDR3 amino acids: CASSTGTANQPQHF. Written as DNA, the CDR3 is TGCGCCAGCAGCACCGGGACAGCAAATCAGCCCCAGCATTTT. The gene calls are TRBV5-1 and TRBJ1-5; 7 bases line up with TRBD1. In germline, CDR1 is SGHRS, CDR2 YFSETQ. This CDR3 spans 14 amino acids. V lost 4 bases and J lost 4; bases outside the gene matches: 5.

The J gene is TRBJ2-3, the V gene TRBV29-1; 9 bases are shared with TRBD2. CDR3 size: 17 residues. The V and J ends lost 4 bases and 8 bases, in that order; junction bases with no gene match: 19. Germline V gene sequence: CDR1 SQVTM, CDR2 ANQGSEA. The CDR3 loop is CSVVAGGETNPVGTQYF. In nucleotides, the CDR3 is TGCAGCGTTGTGGCGGGGGGGGAAACGAACCCGGTCGGTACGCAGTATTTT.

The rearrangement joins TRBV7-2 to TRBJ2-7, with 10 bases matching TRBD1. Germline V gene data show CDR1 as SGHTA and CDR2 as FQGNSA. With V trimmed by 5 bases and J by 4 bases, 5 bases remained unmatched. The CDR3 is 14 amino acids. The CDR3 DNA follows: TGTGCCAGCAGCCCCGGGACAGGGGTATACGAGCAGTACTTC. Its translation is CASSPGTGVYEQYF. Full variable domain (outside the CDR3, taken from reference TRBV7-2 and TRBJ2-7): GAGVSQSPSNKVTEKGKDVELRCDPISGHTALYWYRQSLGQGLEFLIYFQGNSAPDKSGLPSDRFSAERTGGSVSTLTIQRTQQEDSAVYLCASSPGTGVYEQYFGPGTRLTVT.

The CDR3 DNA sequence: TGTGCCAGCAGTGAGGACACCAACAATGAGCAGTTCTTC. Translated: CASSEDTNNEQFF. This chain uses TRBV6-4 with TRBJ2-1, with TRBD1 as a possible D gene (5 bases). Trimming removed 3 bases at V and 5 bases at J, with 8 bases between. Germline assignment: CDR1 MRHNA and CDR2 SNTAGT. The CDR3 runs to 13 residues.

This clone was observed a single time. V and J are TRBV14 and TRBJ2-5, with 14 bases that match TRBD2. Germline trimming cut 1 base from V and 5 bases from J; bases unmatched to any gene: 0. The CDR3 is made up of 15 amino acids. From germline, CDR1 is SGHDN and CDR2 FVKESK. CDR3 in amino acids: CASSQGTSGRETQYF. Written as DNA, the CDR3 is TGTGCCAGCAGCCAAGGGACTAGCGGGAGGGAGACCCAGTACTTC.

The rearrangement links TRBV7-6 to TRBJ2-1, with 13 bases matching TRBD2. Trimming cost V 1 base and J 0 bases; bases outside gene matches: 0. The CDR3 is made up of 17 amino acids. The germline CDR1 and CDR2 sequences are SGHVS and FNYEAQ. The CDR3 DNA sequence: TGTGCCAGCAGCTTAGGGACTAGCGGGAGCTCCTACAATGAGCAGTTCTTC. Translation: CASSLGTSGSSYNEQFF.

This chain links TRBV6-5 with TRBJ2-4; no clear D. The germline V gene has CDR1 MNHEY and CDR2 SVGAGI. The CDR3 has 14 amino acids. The V end lost 2 bases, the J end lost 9 bases, and 14 bases lay between the germline ends. The CDR3 nucleotides are TGTGCCAGCAGTTACGACTCTCGGAATGCCATTCAGTACTTC. Protein sequence: CASSYDSRNAIQYF.

The rearrangement links TRBV7-9 to TRBJ2-5, with a weak D call TRBD2 (6 bases). CDR3 length equals 13 residues. V was shortened by 6 bases and J by 4 bases, with 12 bases between the two germline ends. The germline V gene encodes CDR1 SEHNR and CDR2 FQNEAQ (reference sequence). In DNA form, the CDR3 reads TGTGCCAGCAGTCGCGCGGAGGGAGAGACCCAGTACTTC. This encodes CASSRAEGETQYF. Looking up the rest from reference TRBV7-9 and TRBJ2-5 gives the full variable domain: DTGVSQNPRHKITKRGQNVTFRCDPISEHNRLYWYRQTLGQGPEFLTYFQNEAQLEKSRLLSDRFSAERPKGSFSTLEIQRTEQGDSAMYLCASSRAEGETQYFGPGTRLLVL.

The rearrangement links TRBV28 to TRBJ2-5, with D perhaps matching TRBD1 (6 bases). Germline CDR1 MDHEN, CDR2 SYDVKM. V dropped 8 bases and J dropped 2 bases, with 12 bases sitting between them. There are 13 residues in the CDR3. The CDR3: CASLRGGQETQYF. In nucleotides, the CDR3 is TGTGCCAGCCTTCGAGGGGGTCAAGAGACCCAGTACTTC.

The J gene is TRBJ1-1, the V gene TRBV28; 8 bases line up with TRBD1. Germline V lookup: CDR1 MDHEN, CDR2 SYDVKM. The CDR3 extends over 13 amino acids. Trimming cost V 8 bases and J 3 bases; bases outside gene matches: 5. In DNA form, the CDR3 reads TGTGCCAGCGAAACAGGGGGATACACTGAAGCTTTCTTT. Translation gives CASETGGYTEAFF.

This clone appeared once. The rearrangement joins TRBV5-1 to TRBJ2-1; D is unclear. This CDR3 is 15 amino acids long. Germline lookup yields CDR1 SGHRS and CDR2 YFSETQ. Between the trimmed V and J ends, which lost 2 bases and 7 bases, there was a span of 16 bases. The DNA of the CDR3 is TGCGCCAGCAGCTTTATCGACCCATCGGGTAATGAGCAGTTCTTC. It specifies CASSFIDPSGNEQFF.

This clone was recorded only once. The chain carries TRBV19 and TRBJ2-4; a possible D gene is TRBD2 (6 bases). Looked up from germline, CDR1 is LNHDA and CDR2 is SQIVND (reference sequence). The CDR3 is made up of 19 amino acids. V was trimmed by 1 base and J by 0 bases, leaving 19 bases between them. CDR3: CASSIAGLGTDIAKNIQYF. The CDR3 DNA reads TGTGCCAGTAGTATAGCGGGACTTGGAACTGATATAGCCAAAAACATTCAGTACTTC.

In this sample, this clone turned up a few times. This chain connects TRBV5-1 to TRBJ2-7; D perhaps matches TRBD1 (6 bases). This CDR3 is built from 13 residues. Looked up from germline, CDR1 is SGHRS and CDR2 is YFSETQ. V was trimmed by 4 bases and J by 3 bases, leaving 11 bases between them. Written as DNA, the CDR3 is TGCGCCAGCAGCCCGGGACACCACTACGAGCAGTACTTC. Translating it yields CASSPGHHYEQYF. Filled out from reference TRBV5-1 and TRBJ2-7, the complete variable domain reads KAGVTQTPRYLIKTRGQQVTLSCSPISGHRSVSWYQQTPGQGLQFLFEYFSETQRNKGNFPGRFSGRQFSNSRSEMNVSTLELGDSALYLCASSPGHHYEQYFGPGTRLTVT.

This clone was seen a single time. This chain uses TRBV27 with TRBJ1-1; 9 nucleotides line up with TRBD1. V lost 2 bases and J lost 1; bases outside the gene matches: 2. Germline CDR1 MNHEY, CDR2 SMNVEV (reference sequence). There are 15 residues in the CDR3. For the CDR3, the DNA is TGTGCCAGCAGTTTAGGGGACAGGGAGAACACTGAAGCTTTCTTT. Translating gives CASSLGDRENTEAFF.

The V and J genes are TRBV2 and TRBJ1-2; unclear D gene. The CDR3 is 13 amino acids. Germline V gene data show CDR1 as SNHLY and CDR2 as FYNNEI. Trimming removed 0 bases from V and 8 bases from J, with 10 bases in between. The DNA of the CDR3 is TGTGCCAGCAGTGAAGCCGGGGTTGGCGGCTACACCTTC. Translation: CASSEAGVGGYTF.

The chain joins TRBV11-1 to TRBJ2-1, with TRBD1 matching 11 bases. Germline trimming cut 0 bases from V and 7 bases from J; bases unmatched to any gene: 5. The CDR3 loop spans 16 amino acids. CDR1 and CDR2 (germline): SGHAT, FQDESV (reference sequence). The CDR3 loop reads CASSLAGQGARNEQFF. The CDR3 DNA is TGTGCCAGCAGCTTAGCAGGACAGGGGGCTCGGAATGAGCAGTTCTTC.